The subject of this entry is one T cell receptor beta chain. V shed 1 base and J shed 2 bases, with 18 bases lying between them. The V gene's germline CDR1 is SEHNR and CDR2 FQNEAQ (reference sequence). This CDR3 is built from 18 residues. The data stem from a study of control samples from healthy donors and cancer patients. Here immunoSEQ multiplex PCR was the method, and the copy in TCRdb shows in-frame clones only, minus some. The profile shows 160,000 or so clones, around nine tenths of them singletons. The source is a woman in her twenties or thirties in good health. The sample comprised blood. V and J are TRBV7-9 and TRBJ1-3; D possibly corresponds to TRBD1 (5 bases). The CDR3 region has the DNA TGTGCCAGCAGCTTAGGGGGCGCAGGATGGGAAACTGGAAACACCATATATTTT. Its translation is CASSLGGAGWETGNTIYF.